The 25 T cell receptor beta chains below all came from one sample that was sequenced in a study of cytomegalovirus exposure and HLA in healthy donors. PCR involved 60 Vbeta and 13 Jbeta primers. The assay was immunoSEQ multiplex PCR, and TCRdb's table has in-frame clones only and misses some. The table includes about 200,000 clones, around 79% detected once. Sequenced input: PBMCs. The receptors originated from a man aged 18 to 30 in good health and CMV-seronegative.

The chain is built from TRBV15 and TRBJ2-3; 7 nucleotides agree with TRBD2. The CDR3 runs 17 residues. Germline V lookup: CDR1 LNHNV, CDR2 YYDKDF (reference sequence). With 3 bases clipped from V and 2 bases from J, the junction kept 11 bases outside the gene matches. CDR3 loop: CATSRGRASKSTDTQYF. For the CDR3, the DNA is TGTGCCACCAGCAGGGGGAGGGCCTCCAAGTCCACAGATACGCAGTATTTT.

CDR3 residues: CASSLLVSSGSSYEQYF. The CDR3, as DNA: TGTGCCAGCAGTTTACTAGTCTCTAGCGGGAGCTCCTACGAGCAGTACTTC. The V call is TRBV28, the J call TRBJ2-7, with 10 bases identical to TRBD2. V was clipped by 2 bases and J by 0 bases; unmatched bases: 7. Looked up from germline, CDR1 is MDHEN and CDR2 is SYDVKM. The CDR3 is 17 amino acids.

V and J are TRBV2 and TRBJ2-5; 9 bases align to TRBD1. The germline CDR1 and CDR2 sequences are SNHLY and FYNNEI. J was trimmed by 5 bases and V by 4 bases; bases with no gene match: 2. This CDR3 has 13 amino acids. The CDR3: CASSGQGGETQYF. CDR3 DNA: TGTGCCAGCAGTGGACAGGGGGGGGAGACCCAGTACTTC.

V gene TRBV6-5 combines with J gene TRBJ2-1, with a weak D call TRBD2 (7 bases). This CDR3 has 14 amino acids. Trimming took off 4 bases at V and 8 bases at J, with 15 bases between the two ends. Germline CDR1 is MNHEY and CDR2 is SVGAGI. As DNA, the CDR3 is TGTGCCAGCAGTTCCGGGGGGCGGGAGTATGAGCAGTTCTTC. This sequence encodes CASSSGGREYEQFF.

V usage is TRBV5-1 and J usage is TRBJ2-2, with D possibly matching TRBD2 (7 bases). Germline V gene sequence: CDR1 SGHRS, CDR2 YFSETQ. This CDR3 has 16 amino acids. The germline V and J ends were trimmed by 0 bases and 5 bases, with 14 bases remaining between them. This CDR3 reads CASSLAGGAETGELFF. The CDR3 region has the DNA TGCGCCAGCAGCTTGGCGGGGGGCGCGGAAACCGGGGAGCTGTTTTTT.

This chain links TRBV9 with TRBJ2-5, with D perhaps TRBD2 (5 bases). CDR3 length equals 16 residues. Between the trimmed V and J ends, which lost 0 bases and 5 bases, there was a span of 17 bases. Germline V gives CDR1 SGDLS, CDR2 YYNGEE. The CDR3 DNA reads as TGTGCCAGCAGCGTAGAAGGTAGCGTCCCTGCGGAGACCCAGTACTTC. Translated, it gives CASSVEGSVPAETQYF. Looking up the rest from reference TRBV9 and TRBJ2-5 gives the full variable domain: DSGVTQTPKHLITATGQRVTLRCSPRSGDLSVYWYQQSLDQGLQFLIQYYNGEERAKGNILERFSAQQFPDLHSELNLSSLELGDSALYFCASSVEGSVPAETQYFGPGTRLLVL.

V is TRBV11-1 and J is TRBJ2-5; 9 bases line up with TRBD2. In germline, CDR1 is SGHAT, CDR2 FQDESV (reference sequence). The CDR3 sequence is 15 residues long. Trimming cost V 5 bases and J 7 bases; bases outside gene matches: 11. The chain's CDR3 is CASSLRASGVVTQYF. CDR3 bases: TGTGCCAGCAGCCTTCGGGCTAGCGGGGTTGTGACCCAGTACTTC.

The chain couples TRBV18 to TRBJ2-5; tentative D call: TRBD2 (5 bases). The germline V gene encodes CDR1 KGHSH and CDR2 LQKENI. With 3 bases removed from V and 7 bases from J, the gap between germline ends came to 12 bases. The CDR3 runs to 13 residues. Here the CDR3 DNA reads TGTGCCAGCTCACCGGACGGCGGGCCGACCCAGTACTTC. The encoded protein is CASSPDGGPTQYF.

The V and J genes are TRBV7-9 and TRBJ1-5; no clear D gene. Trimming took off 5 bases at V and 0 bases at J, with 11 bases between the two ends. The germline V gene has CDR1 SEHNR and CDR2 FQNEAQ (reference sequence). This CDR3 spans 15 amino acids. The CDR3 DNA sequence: TGTGCCAGCAGCCCAAACGGGTATAGCAATCAGCCCCAGCATTTT. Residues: CASSPNGYSNQPQHF.

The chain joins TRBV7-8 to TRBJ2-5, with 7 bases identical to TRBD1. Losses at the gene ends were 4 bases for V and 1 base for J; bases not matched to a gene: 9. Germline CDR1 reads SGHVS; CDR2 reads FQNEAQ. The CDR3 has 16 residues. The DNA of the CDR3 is TGTGCCAGCAGCTCGACAGGGCGGATTACCCAAGAGACCCAGTACTTC. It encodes CASSSTGRITQETQYF.

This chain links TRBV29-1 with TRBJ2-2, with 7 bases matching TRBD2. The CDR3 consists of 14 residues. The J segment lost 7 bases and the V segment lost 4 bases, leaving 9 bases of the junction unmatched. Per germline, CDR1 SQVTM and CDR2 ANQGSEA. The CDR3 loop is CSVASGRIGGELFF. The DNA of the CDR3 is TGCAGCGTTGCTTCCGGGAGGATTGGCGGGGAGCTGTTTTTT.

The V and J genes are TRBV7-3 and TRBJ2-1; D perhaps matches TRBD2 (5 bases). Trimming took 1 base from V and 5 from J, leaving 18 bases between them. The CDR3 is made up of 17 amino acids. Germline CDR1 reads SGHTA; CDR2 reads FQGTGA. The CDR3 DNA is TGTGCCAGCAGCTTAATGGGTATACTAGGGTTACACAATGAGCAGTTCTTC. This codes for CASSLMGILGLHNEQFF.

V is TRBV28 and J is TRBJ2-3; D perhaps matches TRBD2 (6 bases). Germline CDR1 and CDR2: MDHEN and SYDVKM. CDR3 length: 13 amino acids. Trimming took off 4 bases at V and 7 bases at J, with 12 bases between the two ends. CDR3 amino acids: CASSSYSGNTQYF. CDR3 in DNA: TGTGCCAGCAGTTCCTATAGCGGCAATACGCAGTATTTT.

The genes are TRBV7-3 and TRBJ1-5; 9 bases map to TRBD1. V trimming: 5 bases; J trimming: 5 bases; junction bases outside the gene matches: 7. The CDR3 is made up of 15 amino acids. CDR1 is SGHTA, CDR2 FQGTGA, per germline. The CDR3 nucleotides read TGTGCCAGCAGCCTAGGGACAGGGCCCCATCAGCCCCAGCATTTT. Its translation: CASSLGTGPHQPQHF. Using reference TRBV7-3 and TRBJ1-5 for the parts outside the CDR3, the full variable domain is GAGVSQTPSNKVTEKGKYVELRCDPISGHTALYWYRQSLGQGPEFLIYFQGTGAADDSGLPNDRFFAVRPEGSVSTLKIQRTERGDSAVYLCASSLGTGPHQPQHFGDGTRLSIL.

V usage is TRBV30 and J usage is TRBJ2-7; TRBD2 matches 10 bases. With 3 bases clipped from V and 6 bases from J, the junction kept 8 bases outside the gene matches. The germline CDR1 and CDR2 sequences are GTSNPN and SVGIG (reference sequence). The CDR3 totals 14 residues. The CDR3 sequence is CAWRISGGPLEQYF. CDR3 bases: TGTGCCTGGAGGATTAGCGGGGGGCCGCTCGAGCAGTACTTC.

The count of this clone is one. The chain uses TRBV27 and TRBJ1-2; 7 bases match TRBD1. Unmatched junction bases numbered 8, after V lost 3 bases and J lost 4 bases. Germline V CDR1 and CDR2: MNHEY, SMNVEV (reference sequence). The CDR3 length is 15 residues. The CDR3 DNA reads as TGTGCCAGCAGTTTGGGGCAGGGGGAAAGCTATGGCTACACCTTC. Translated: CASSLGQGESYGYTF.

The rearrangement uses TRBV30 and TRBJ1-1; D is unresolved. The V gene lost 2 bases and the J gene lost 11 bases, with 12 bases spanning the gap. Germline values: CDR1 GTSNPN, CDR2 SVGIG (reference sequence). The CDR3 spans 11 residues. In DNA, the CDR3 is TGTGCCTGGAGTAGGAGCCGGTGGGCTTTCTTT. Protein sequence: CAWSRSRWAFF. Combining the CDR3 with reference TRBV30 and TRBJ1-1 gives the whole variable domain SQTIHQWPATLVQPVGSPLSLECTVEGTSNPNLYWYRQAAGRGLQLLFYSVGIGQISSEVPQNLSASRPQDRQFILSSKKLLLSDSGFYLCAWSRSRWAFFGQGTRLTVV.

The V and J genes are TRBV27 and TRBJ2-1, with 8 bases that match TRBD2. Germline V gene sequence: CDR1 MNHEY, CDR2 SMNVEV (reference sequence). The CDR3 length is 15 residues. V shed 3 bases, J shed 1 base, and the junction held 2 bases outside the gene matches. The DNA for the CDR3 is TGTGCCAGCAGTTTGACGGGGGGGTCCTACAATGAGCAGTTCTTC. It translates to CASSLTGGSYNEQFF.

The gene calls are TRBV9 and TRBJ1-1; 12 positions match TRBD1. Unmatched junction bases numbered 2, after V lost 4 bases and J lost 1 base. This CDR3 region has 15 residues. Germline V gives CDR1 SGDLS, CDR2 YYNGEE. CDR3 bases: TGTGCCAGCAGCCTGGGACAGGGGGCGAACACTGAAGCTTTCTTT. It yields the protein CASSLGQGANTEAFF.

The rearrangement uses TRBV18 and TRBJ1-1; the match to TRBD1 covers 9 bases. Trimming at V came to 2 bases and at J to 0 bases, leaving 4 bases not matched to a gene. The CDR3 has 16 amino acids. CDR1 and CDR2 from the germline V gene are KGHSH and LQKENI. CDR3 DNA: TGTGCCAGCTCACCAAGCGGGACAGGGATGAACACTGAAGCTTTCTTT. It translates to CASSPSGTGMNTEAFF.

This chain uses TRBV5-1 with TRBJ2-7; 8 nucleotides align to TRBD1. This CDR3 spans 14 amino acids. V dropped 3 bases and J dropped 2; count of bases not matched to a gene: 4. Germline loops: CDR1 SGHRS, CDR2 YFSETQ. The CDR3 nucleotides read TGCGCCAGCAGCTGGAGACAGGGGACCTACGAGCAGTACTTC. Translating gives CASSWRQGTYEQYF. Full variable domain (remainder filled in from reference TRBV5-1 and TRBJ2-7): KAGVTQTPRYLIKTRGQQVTLSCSPISGHRSVSWYQQTPGQGLQFLFEYFSETQRNKGNFPGRFSGRQFSNSRSEMNVSTLELGDSALYLCASSWRQGTYEQYFGPGTRLTVT.

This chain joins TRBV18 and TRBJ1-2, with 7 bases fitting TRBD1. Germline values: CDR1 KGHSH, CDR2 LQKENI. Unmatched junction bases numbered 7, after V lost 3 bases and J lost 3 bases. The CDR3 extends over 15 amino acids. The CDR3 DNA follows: TGTGCCAGCTCACCCCGGACAGGCGGGGACTATGGCTACACCTTC. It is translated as CASSPRTGGDYGYTF.

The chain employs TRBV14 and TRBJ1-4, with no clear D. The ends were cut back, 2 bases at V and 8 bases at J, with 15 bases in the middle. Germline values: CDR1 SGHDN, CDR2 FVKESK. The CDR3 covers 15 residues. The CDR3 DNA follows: TGTGCCAGCAGCCAACGCAGAGAATTTAGCGAAAAACTGTTTTTT. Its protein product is CASSQRREFSEKLFF.

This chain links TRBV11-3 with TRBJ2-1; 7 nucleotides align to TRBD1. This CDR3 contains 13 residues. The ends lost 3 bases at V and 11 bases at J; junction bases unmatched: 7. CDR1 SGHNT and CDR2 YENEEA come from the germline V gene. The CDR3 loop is CASSLYRGMKQFF. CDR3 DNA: TGTGCCAGCAGCTTGTACAGGGGTATGAAGCAGTTCTTC.

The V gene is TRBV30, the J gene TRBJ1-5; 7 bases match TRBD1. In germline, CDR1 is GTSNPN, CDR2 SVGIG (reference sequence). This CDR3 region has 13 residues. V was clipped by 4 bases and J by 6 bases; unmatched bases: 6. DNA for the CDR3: TGTGCCTGGAATAGGGGGCAAGTTCAGCCCCAGCATTTT. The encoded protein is CAWNRGQVQPQHF.